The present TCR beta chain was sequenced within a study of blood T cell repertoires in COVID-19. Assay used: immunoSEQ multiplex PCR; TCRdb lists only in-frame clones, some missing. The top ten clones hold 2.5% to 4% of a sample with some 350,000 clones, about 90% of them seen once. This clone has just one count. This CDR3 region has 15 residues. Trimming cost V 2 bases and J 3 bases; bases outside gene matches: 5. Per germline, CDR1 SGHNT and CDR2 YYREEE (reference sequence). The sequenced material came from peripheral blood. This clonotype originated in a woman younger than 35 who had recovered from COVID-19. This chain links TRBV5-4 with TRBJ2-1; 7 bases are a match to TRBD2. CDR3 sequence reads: CASSFRRESYNEQFF. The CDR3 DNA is TGTGCCAGCAGCTTTCGGCGGGAGAGCTACAATGAGCAGTTCTTC.